This T cell receptor (beta chain) was recovered during a study of monozygotic twins with inflammatory bowel disease. Points from the study as a whole: It was in IBD patients that TCRbeta diversity (inverse Simpson) was lower than in healthy co-twins.

Each of TCRalpha and TCRbeta cDNA went through two nested PCRs, lasting around 15 and 9 cycles. One entry per CDR3 protein, without DNA, is what TCRdb gives after re-calling the 5' RACE reads. Recorded for this sample: 150,000 to 200,000 distinct CDR3 sequences. Remarks on this clonotype: Its matching antigen is unknown.

Blood samples of roughly 2.5 ml were drawn from every donor. With no T cell sorting beforehand, total RNA was isolated from whole blood. Sequenced: blood. The sequence derives from a human donor with ulcerative colitis or Crohn's disease, or a healthy co-twin of an affected twin (not recorded which).

The CDR3 loop is CASSQSTGGEVNSPLHF. This chain connects TRBV4-3 to TRBJ1-6; lacking DNA, the TRBD1 call made by TCRdb goes unchecked. From germline, CDR1 is LGHNA and CDR2 YSLEER. The CDR3 covers 17 residues.